This T cell receptor beta chain was profiled in a study of cytomegalovirus exposure and HLA in healthy donors. Looking at the study overall: Early released data comprised around 80 million unique TCRs from HLA-typed donors.

About this clone itself: Its antigen is unknown.

Study-level findings and limits: TCR beta sequences reportedly predicted the HLA-A and HLA-B alleles of most subjects accurately. A missense variant in DCLRE1C was later tied to TCR beta V- and J-gene trimming.

PCR employed 60 Vbeta and 13 Jbeta primers. The protocol was immunoSEQ multiplex PCR, while the TCRdb copy is restricted to in-frame clones and leaves out a portion. The sample contains about 80,000 clones, about two thirds of which appear only once. Per the germline V gene, CDR1 is SGHNT and CDR2 is YENEEA. J gave up 7 bases and V 3 bases, and 6 bases lay outside the gene matches. The CDR3 sequence is 14 residues long. Although they were nominally healthy when sampled, donors likely had unrecorded immune exposures. The chain couples TRBV11-3 to TRBJ2-1; 7 positions agree with TRBD1. Specimen: PBMCs. The receptor comes from a woman aged 45-60 years in good health and CMV-seropositive. The CDR3 protein is CASSFRQGINEQFF. CDR3 coding DNA: TGTGCCAGCAGCTTCCGACAGGGAATAAATGAGCAGTTCTTC.